These T cell receptor beta chains were read from a single sample in a study of T cell clonotyping in hematopoietic cell transplantation. Assay: immunoSEQ multiplex PCR; the TCRdb copy retains only in-frame clones and omits some. The sample lists several thousand clones; roughly 78% were seen once. Sequenced here: peripheral blood mononuclear cells, sampled 180 days after allogeneic stem cell transplant. These receptors were taken from a male patient between 65 and 85 years old who had an allogeneic stem cell transplant from an unrelated donor, so T cells may come from the graft donor. Some clones in this sample may be carry-over from other donors' samples. The CDR3 runs from the conserved cysteine through the conserved F or W. The D gene is left open where the match is weak. Size values are once, few and many counts, or a class for expanded clones, and some rows have none.

clone size	D gene	V gene	J gene	CDR3 protein	CDR3 DNA
NA	NA	TRBV30	TRBJ2-1	CAWNPGREQFF	TGTGCCTGGAATCCAGGGAGGGAGCAGTTCTTC
NA	TRBD2	TRBV6-5	TRBJ2-7	CASSPREGLYEQYF	TGTGCCAGCAGCCCGCGGGAGGGCCTCTACGAGCAGTACTTC
few	NA	TRBV19	TRBJ2-5	CASSIGDSDKTQYF	TGTGCCAGTAGTATAGGAGATTCCGACAAGACCCAGTACTTC
once	NA	TRBV15	TRBJ2-7	CATSREVSYEQYF	TGTGCCACCAGCAGGGAGGTCTCCTACGAGCAGTACTTC
NA	NA	TRBV10-1	TRBJ2-7	CASSRTPDPSYEQYF	TGCGCCAGCAGCCGCACCCCGGACCCGTCCTACGAGCAGTACTTC
NA	NA	TRBV5-1	TRBJ2-5	CASSLAGGFGETQYF	TGCGCCAGCAGCTTGGCCGGGGGCTTCGGTGAGACCCAGTACTTC
NA	TRBD2	TRBV28	TRBJ2-3	CASSLWGLGGLSDTDTQYF	TGTGCCAGCAGTTTATGGGGACTAGGAGGCCTTAGCGACACAGATACGCAGTATTTT
few	TRBD1	TRBV29-1	TRBJ2-5	CSIWGQEAQYF	TGCAGCATATGGGGACAGGAGGCCCAGTACTTC
NA	TRBD1	TRBV5-1	TRBJ2-1	CASSRSPQGAIGNNEQFF	TGCGCCAGCAGCCGCTCCCCCCAGGGGGCAATCGGAAACAATGAGCAGTTCTTC
NA	TRBD1	TRBV15	TRBJ1-5	CATSRDRGIGSNQPQHF	TGTGCCACCAGCAGGGACAGGGGAATTGGGAGCAATCAGCCCCAGCATTTT
few	NA	TRBV29-1	TRBJ1-1	CSVTSWDTEAFF	TGCAGCGTGACCAGCTGGGACACTGAAGCTTTCTTT
NA	NA	TRBV30	TRBJ1-1	CAWVRPGVMNTEAFF	TGTGCCTGGGTTAGGCCCGGAGTTATGAACACTGAAGCTTTCTTT
NA	NA	TRBV27	TRBJ2-4	CASSPRSGLAKNIQYF	TGTGCCAGCAGTCCTCGATCTGGACTAGCCAAAAACATTCAGTACTTC
NA	TRBD2	TRBV27	TRBJ2-1	CASRLTSGSVNEQFF	TGTGCCAGCAGATTGACTAGCGGGAGCGTCAATGAGCAGTTCTTC
NA	TRBD1	TRBV7-3	TRBJ2-2	CASSFTGDNTGELFF	TGTGCCAGCAGCTTCACAGGGGACAACACCGGGGAGCTGTTTTTT
NA	TRBD1	TRBV19	TRBJ1-3	CASSIPGQGAREGGNTIYF	TGTGCCAGTAGTATCCCGGGACAGGGGGCGCGGGAGGGTGGAAACACCATATATTTT
NA	NA	TRBV18	TRBJ2-3	CASSTGQLSTDTQYF	TGTGCCAGCTCAACAGGACAGCTTAGCACAGATACGCAGTATTTT
NA	NA	TRBV25-1	TRBJ2-3	CASSEGSRFSASTDTQYF	TGTGCCAGCAGTGAAGGGTCAAGGTTTTCGGCTAGCACAGATACGCAGTATTTT
NA	NA	TRBV28	TRBJ1-5	CASRDGRLSNQPQHF	TGTGCCAGCAGGGATGGACGGCTTAGCAATCAGCCCCAGCATTTT
NA	NA	TRBV5-1	TRBJ2-4	CASSLAGTSLIAKNIQYF	TGCGCCAGCAGCTTGGCCGGGACGTCTCTTATAGCCAAAAACATTCAGTACTTC
NA	NA	TRBV10-2	TRBJ1-5	CASSNDGGRLQPQHF	TGCGCCAGCAGTAACGACGGGGGGCGGCTTCAGCCCCAGCATTTT
NA	NA	TRBV6-6	TRBJ2-3	CASSLPSQGSSDTQYF	TGTGCCAGCAGTTTACCGTCGCAGGGGAGTTCAGATACGCAGTATTTT
few	TRBD1	TRBV18	TRBJ2-3	CASSPKTGGEDTDTQYF	TGTGCCAGCTCACCTAAGACAGGGGGTGAGGACACAGATACGCAGTATTTT